This T cell receptor (beta chain) was identified in a study of CD8+ T cells in alopecia areata. At the level of the study: Treatment comprised oral tofacitinib, 5 to 10 mg twice daily, in treated patients. General study points: Normal skin's resident alphabeta T cells are sequenced alongside lesional scalp T cells.

Per the germline V gene, CDR1 is SGHNT and CDR2 is YYREEE (reference sequence). The J segment lost 15 bases and the V segment lost 4 bases, leaving 7 bases of the junction unmatched. This CDR3 region has 13 residues. Details on this clone: Its antigen remains unknown.

Treatment of the sample: oral pan-JAK inhibitor, 5-10 mg twice daily. cDNA prepared by RNA extraction and subsequent reverse transcription served as the template for sequencing. Assay: immunoSEQ multiplex PCR; the TCRdb copy retains only in-frame clones and omits some. Seen here are over 90,000 clones, more than 75% observed once, and the top ten hold approximately 10%. The TCR comes from a human donor with alopecia areata. The sequencing used CD8+ T cells sorted from blood, collected at week 34, from a patient treated with tofacitinib. The chain combines TRBV5-4 with TRBJ2-1; 13 positions match TRBD2. This CDR3 reads CASSLTSGGLRFF. CDR3 nucleotides: TGTGCCAGCAGCCTGACTAGCGGGGGGCTTCGGTTCTTC.